The 27 T cell receptor beta chains presented below share a single source sample, sequenced in a study of blood T cell repertoires in COVID-19. Repertoires were generated with immunoSEQ multiplex PCR, while TCRdb's copy carries only in-frame clones and drops some. The sample holds 220,000 or so clones; around 89% are singletons and the top ten take less than 0.9%. The sample taken for sequencing was PBMCs or T cells enriched from blood (not recorded which). Receptors were obtained from a man aged 50 to 59 who had been exposed to COVID-19.

This chain uses TRBV12-3 or TRBV12-4 with TRBJ2-3, with D possibly matching TRBD1 (6 bases). The CDR3 contains 13 residues. Trimming took off 5 bases at V and 4 bases at J, with 10 bases between the two ends. CDR3 region: CASSRTAPDTQYF. The CDR3 DNA reads TGTGCCAGCAGTCGGACAGCTCCAGATACGCAGTATTTT.

This clone was picked up a small number of times. The chain recombines TRBV2 with TRBJ1-5, with D maybe TRBD1 (6 bases). V was shortened by 5 bases and J by 5 bases, with 7 bases between the two germline ends. In germline, CDR1 is SNHLY, CDR2 FYNNEI. This CDR3 is built from 12 residues. CDR3 DNA sequence: TGTGCCAGCAGTTACAGGGATCAGCCCCAGCATTTT. Protein sequence: CASSYRDQPQHF.

V and J are TRBV28 and TRBJ2-7; 8 bases are a match to TRBD1. This CDR3 spans 12 amino acids. Germline V CDR1 and CDR2: MDHEN, SYDVKM. J gave up 5 bases and V 6 bases, and 3 bases lay outside the gene matches. CDR3 bases: TGTGCCAGCAGACAGACAGGGGACGAGCAGTACGTC. It encodes CASRQTGDEQYV.

The chain uses TRBV11-3 and TRBJ2-1; TRBD2 aligns across 9 bases. The CDR3 loop spans 17 amino acids. Germline CDR1 reads SGHNT; CDR2 reads YENEEA. Losses at the gene ends were 2 bases for V and 3 bases for J; bases not matched to a gene: 8. The CDR3 loop reads CASSLTQSSGGYNEQFF. The CDR3 coding sequence is TGTGCCAGCAGCTTAACTCAGAGTAGCGGGGGCTACAATGAGCAGTTCTTC.

V is TRBV7-2 and J is TRBJ2-5, with TRBD1 matching 10 bases. Trimming cost V 8 bases and J 2 bases; bases outside gene matches: 8. The length of the CDR3 is 15 residues. Germline assignment: CDR1 SGHTA and CDR2 FQGNSA. CDR3 nucleotides: TGTGCCAGCGGACAGGGGGTTATAGTACAAGAGACCCAGTACTTC. Translation: CASGQGVIVQETQYF.

Here the CDR3 DNA reads TGTGCCAGCAGTGTTACCGGGACAGGGATTTATCCGGACTATGGCTACACCTTC. Residues: CASSVTGTGIYPDYGYTF. V and J are TRBV27 and TRBJ1-2; 9 bases line up with TRBD1. The CDR3 extends over 18 amino acids. The J segment lost 3 bases and the V segment lost 5 bases, leaving 16 bases of the junction unmatched. Germline V gene sequence: CDR1 MNHEY, CDR2 SMNVEV (reference sequence).

The rearrangement uses TRBV18 and TRBJ1-2; D is perhaps TRBD1 (5 bases). Looked up from germline, CDR1 is KGHSH and CDR2 is LQKENI. Trimming removed 3 bases at V and 4 bases at J, with 18 bases between. The CDR3 contains 16 residues. For the CDR3, the DNA is TGTGCCAGCTCACCCGAAGCAGGGATACCCACCTATGGCTACACCTTC. Protein sequence: CASSPEAGIPTYGYTF.

The rearrangement uses TRBV3-1 (or the pseudogene TRBV3-2) and TRBJ2-5; D uncertain. CDR3 length: 13 residues. V lost 3 bases, J lost 3 bases, and 8 bases lay in between. Germline lookup yields CDR1 LGHDT and CDR2 YNNKEL (reference sequence). CDR3 nucleotides: TGTGCCAGCAGCCAGGTCGGTAAAGAGACCCAGTACTTC. This encodes CASSQVGKETQYF.

The chain recombines TRBV28 with TRBJ1-2; D gene ambiguous. The V and J ends lost 6 bases and 8 bases respectively, with 7 bases between them. The CDR3 extends over 10 amino acids. The germline V gene encodes CDR1 MDHEN and CDR2 SYDVKM. In DNA form, the CDR3 reads TGTGCCAGCAGCCATAGCGGCTACACCTTC. Amino acid sequence: CASSHSGYTF.

The chain links TRBV30 to TRBJ1-5, with 8 bases that match TRBD1. The CDR3 has 13 residues. Germline lookup yields CDR1 GTSNPN and CDR2 SVGIG (reference sequence). J gave up 4 bases and V 2 bases, and 1 base lay outside the gene matches. CDR3 protein: CAWSRDRNQPQHF. DNA of the CDR3: TGTGCCTGGAGTAGGGACAGGAATCAGCCCCAGCATTTT. The full variable domain, in which reference TRBV30 and TRBJ1-5 provide the parts outside the CDR3, is SQTIHQWPATLVQPVGSPLSLECTVEGTSNPNLYWYRQAAGRGLQLLFYSVGIGQISSEVPQNLSASRPQDRQFILSSKKLLLSDSGFYLCAWSRDRNQPQHFGDGTRLSIL.

CDR3 sequence reads: CASSQAGSGVSNQPQHF. The CDR3 DNA reads as TGTGCCAGCAGCCAAGCGGGGTCAGGAGTTAGCAATCAGCCCCAGCATTTT. V gene TRBV3-1 (or the pseudogene TRBV3-2) combines with J gene TRBJ1-5; D not certain. In germline, CDR1 is LGHDT, CDR2 YNNKEL (reference sequence). The CDR3 is 17 amino acids. V was clipped by 1 base and J by 0 bases, with 13 bases between them.

V gene TRBV6-1 combines with J gene TRBJ1-3; 7 nucleotides line up with TRBD1. This CDR3 has 14 residues. V shed 3 bases, J shed 4 bases, and the junction held 3 bases outside the gene matches. Germline V lookup: CDR1 MNHNS, CDR2 SASEGT. CDR3 sequence reads: CASSEDRRGNTIYF. CDR3 nucleotide sequence: TGTGCCAGCAGTGAGGACAGGAGAGGAAACACCATATATTTT.

The chain employs TRBV7-9 and TRBJ2-3; 10 bases are a match to TRBD1. The junction had 6 bases not matched to a gene; V was cut back by 2 bases and J by 1 base. The CDR3 totals 17 residues. Germline V gives CDR1 SEHNR, CDR2 FQNEAQ (reference sequence). CDR3 sequence: CASSLSRTGGGTDTQYF. Here the CDR3 DNA reads TGTGCCAGCAGCTTATCCCGGACAGGGGGAGGCACAGATACGCAGTATTTT.

This chain joins TRBV4-2 and TRBJ2-3, with TRBD2 matching over 11 bases. The V segment lost 1 base and the J segment 1 base; nucleotides outside the gene matches: 7. This CDR3 has 18 residues. Germline V gene sequence: CDR1 LGHNA, CDR2 YNFKEQ. The CDR3 bases are TGTGCCAGCAGCCAAGGGTTAGCGGGGGGGCGGGGCACAGATACGCAGTATTTT. Its translation is CASSQGLAGGRGTDTQYF.

The V and J genes are TRBV7-8 and TRBJ2-5; D perhaps matches TRBD1 (6 bases). Per germline, CDR1 SGHVS and CDR2 FQNEAQ. CDR3 length equals 14 residues. V lost 5 bases, J lost 1 base, and 11 bases lay in between. CDR3 bases: TGTGCCAGCAGCCATAGGGGGTTCCAAGAGACCCAGTACTTC. As protein: CASSHRGFQETQYF.

The J gene is TRBJ2-7, the V gene TRBV5-8; 10 nucleotides agree with TRBD1. From germline, CDR1 is SGHTS and CDR2 YDEGEE. V shed 0 bases and J 6 bases; nucleotides not matched to a gene: 6. The CDR3 covers 15 residues. The CDR3 loop reads CASSLDPGQGSEQYF. The CDR3 region has the DNA TGTGCCAGCAGCTTGGACCCGGGACAGGGGTCCGAGCAGTACTTC.

The V and J genes are TRBV11-3 and TRBJ2-2; TRBD2 might be the D (6 bases). The CDR3 covers 15 residues. The germline V gene has CDR1 SGHNT and CDR2 YENEEA. V lost 1 base, J lost 6 bases, and 12 bases lay in between. Here the CDR3 reads CASSLAGVRAGELFF. CDR3 in DNA: TGTGCCAGCAGCTTAGCGGGGGTTAGGGCCGGGGAGCTGTTTTTT.

CDR3 sequence (DNA): TGTGCCAGCAGCCAACAGTATCAAGAGACCCAGTACTTC. This translates into CASSQQYQETQYF. The chain combines TRBV5-6 with TRBJ2-5, with D hard to call. Trimming cost V 4 bases and J 2 bases, with 9 bases left between them. Per the germline V gene, CDR1 is SGHDT and CDR2 is YYEEEE. This CDR3 comprises 13 residues.

V is TRBV19 and J is TRBJ2-1; no clear D. Germline CDR1 LNHDA, CDR2 SQIVND (reference sequence). The V and J ends lost 3 bases and 2 bases respectively, with 5 bases between them. This CDR3 region has 13 residues. DNA of the CDR3: TGTGCCAGTAGTATTCCAGCCTACAATGAGCAGTTCTTC. This translates into CASSIPAYNEQFF.

The chain is built from TRBV7-9 and TRBJ1-3; 8 nucleotides line up with TRBD1. V gave up 1 base and J gave up 3 bases; unmatched junction bases: 2. Germline lookup yields CDR1 SEHNR and CDR2 FQNEAQ (reference sequence). The CDR3 contains 15 residues. CDR3 protein: CASSLGDRSGNTIYF. CDR3 sequence (DNA): TGTGCCAGCAGCTTAGGGGACAGGAGTGGAAACACCATATATTTT.

The chain is built from TRBV7-9 and TRBJ1-3; D is unclear. This CDR3 contains 17 residues. Germline V gene lookup returns CDR1 SEHNR and CDR2 FQNEAQ (reference sequence). V was trimmed by 4 bases and J by 3 bases, leaving 19 bases between them. In DNA, the CDR3 is TGTGCCAGCAGCTCCTTCCAGGCCCTCCTCGTTGGAAACACCATATATTTT. This encodes CASSSFQALLVGNTIYF. The entire variable domain, with the rest obtained from reference TRBV7-9 and TRBJ1-3, is as follows: DTGVSQNPRHKITKRGQNVTFRCDPISEHNRLYWYRQTLGQGPEFLTYFQNEAQLEKSRLLSDRFSAERPKGSFSTLEIQRTEQGDSAMYLCASSSFQALLVGNTIYFGEGSWLTVV.

The chain employs TRBV28 and TRBJ1-1; D not certain. V shed 5 bases and J shed 0 bases, with 7 bases lying between them. The CDR3 loop spans 13 amino acids. Germline loops: CDR1 MDHEN, CDR2 SYDVKM. The CDR3 loop reads CASSLRVNTEAFF. As DNA, the CDR3 is TGTGCCAGCAGTCTCCGAGTGAACACTGAAGCTTTCTTT.

V and J are TRBV5-6 and TRBJ1-2, with 7 positions matching TRBD1. The V segment lost 2 bases and the J segment 5 bases; nucleotides outside the gene matches: 3. The CDR3 is made up of 13 amino acids. Germline V lookup: CDR1 SGHDT, CDR2 YYEEEE. The CDR3 sequence is CASSFGTEYGYTF. Here the CDR3 DNA reads TGTGCCAGCAGCTTCGGGACAGAATATGGCTACACCTTC. Together with reference TRBV5-6 and TRBJ1-2, the CDR3 gives the full variable domain: DAGVTQSPTHLIKTRGQQVTLRCSPKSGHDTVSWYQQALGQGPQFIFQYYEEEERQRGNFPDRFSGHQFPNYSSELNVNALLLGDSALYLCASSFGTEYGYTFGSGTRLTVV.

This chain joins TRBV12-5 and TRBJ2-7, with D hard to call. V lost 0 bases and J lost 4, with 7 bases in between. The CDR3 runs 13 residues. The germline V gene encodes CDR1 LGHNT and CDR2 FRNRAP. CDR3 in amino acids: CASGLVAYYEQYV. CDR3 in DNA: TGTGCTAGTGGTTTGGTGGCATATTACGAGCAGTACGTC.

This sequence joins TRBV28 and TRBJ1-6; D uncertain. The CDR3 covers 13 residues. CDR1 and CDR2 from the germline V gene are MDHEN and SYDVKM. Trimming cost V 6 bases and J 4 bases, with 7 bases left between them. CDR3 sequence reads: CASRGRYNSPLHF. The CDR3 DNA reads as TGTGCCAGCAGGGGCAGGTATAATTCACCCCTCCACTTT.

This clone was seen just once. V is TRBV11-1 and J is TRBJ2-7; TRBD1 matches 8 bases. The CDR3 sequence is 14 residues long. Trimming took 3 bases from V and 2 from J; bases not matched to a gene: 3. CDR1 and CDR2 from the germline V gene are SGHAT and FQDESV (reference sequence). The CDR3 DNA sequence: TGTGCCAGCAGCTTCGGACAGGGAACCTACGAGCAGTACTTC. Residues: CASSFGQGTYEQYF.

V and J are TRBV30 and TRBJ1-1; D not certain. This CDR3 is built from 16 residues. The germline V gene encodes CDR1 GTSNPN and CDR2 SVGIG (reference sequence). Trimming removed 0 bases at V and 1 base at J, with 15 bases between. CDR3 sequence (DNA): TGTGCCTGGAGTGTGTCAATACTTCGCCGGAACACTGAAGCTTTCTTT. Translation gives CAWSVSILRRNTEAFF.